The 17 T cell receptor beta chains presented below share a single source sample, sequenced in a study of T cell responses to AZD1222 COVID-19 vaccine. TCRdb keeps only in-frame clones here, not all; method: immunoSEQ multiplex PCR. Here the sample spans 98,000 or so clones, 85% to 90% being singletons. Here the sequenced sample was peripheral blood, taken on day 0 of AZD1222 vaccination. Receptors were obtained from an adult in good health.

The chain has TRBV7-9 and TRBJ1-1; no clear D gene. Germline V CDR1 and CDR2: SEHNR, FQNEAQ (reference sequence). This CDR3 region has 13 residues. V lost 2 bases, J lost 2 bases, and 6 bases lay in between. The CDR3 DNA follows: TGTGCCAGCAGCTTACTTGAAAACACTGAAGCTTTCTTT. Its translation is CASSLLENTEAFF.

This chain joins TRBV7-2 and TRBJ2-1, with 9 positions matching TRBD2. The CDR3 contains 15 residues. Germline CDR1 and CDR2: SGHTA and FQGNSA. Trimming cost V 3 bases and J 7 bases; bases outside gene matches: 7. In nucleotides, the CDR3 is TGTGCCAGCAGCTTCGCGGGGGGGCAATCAAATGAGCAGTTCTTC. The encoded protein is CASSFAGGQSNEQFF.

This sequence joins TRBV3-1 (or the pseudogene TRBV3-2) and TRBJ2-7, with TRBD1 matching 8 bases. The CDR3 covers 15 residues. Looked up from germline, CDR1 is LGHDT and CDR2 is YNNKEL (reference sequence). J gave up 2 bases and V 6 bases, and 9 bases lay outside the gene matches. CDR3 nucleotides: TGTGCCAGCAGTCCAACGGACAGGGTCCCCTACGAGCAGTACTTC. This encodes CASSPTDRVPYEQYF.

This sequence joins TRBV5-1 and TRBJ1-4; TRBD1 agrees at 7 bases. The ends lost 0 bases at V and 7 bases at J; junction bases unmatched: 9. Germline CDR1 is SGHRS and CDR2 is YFSETQ. The CDR3 is made up of 16 amino acids. Written as DNA, the CDR3 is TGCGCCAGCAGCTTGGGACTCGGACAGGTAACTGAAAAACTGTTTTTT. Translating gives CASSLGLGQVTEKLFF.

The chain has TRBV5-1 and TRBJ2-2; 7 bases agree with TRBD1. Looked up from germline, CDR1 is SGHRS and CDR2 is YFSETQ. The CDR3 has 14 residues. J gave up 5 bases and V 4 bases, and 5 bases lay outside the gene matches. This CDR3 reads CASSPGQSTGELFF. The DNA for the CDR3 is TGCGCCAGCAGCCCGGGACAGTCAACCGGGGAGCTGTTTTTT.

The chain's CDR3 is CASNSGTSNQPQHF. The CDR3 bases are TGTGCCAGCAATTCCGGGACCAGCAATCAGCCCCAGCATTTT. This chain connects TRBV28 to TRBJ1-5, with a possible D match to TRBD1 (5 bases). Deletions cut 7 bases from V and 1 base from J, with 11 bases between. Per germline, CDR1 MDHEN and CDR2 SYDVKM. The CDR3 has 14 residues.

This clone occurred once. This chain uses TRBV19 with TRBJ1-5, with 9 bases matching TRBD1. With V trimmed by 6 bases and J by 2 bases, 11 bases remained unmatched. There are 17 residues in the CDR3. Looked up from germline, CDR1 is LNHDA and CDR2 is SQIVND (reference sequence). The CDR3 nucleotides are TGTGCCAGTAGATCTACATGGACAGGGGCCGGCAATCAGCCCCAGCATTTT. It codes for CASRSTWTGAGNQPQHF.

The chain has TRBV5-8 and TRBJ2-7, with D possibly TRBD2 on 5 matching bases. V shed 0 bases and J shed 0 bases, with 7 bases lying between them. CDR1 and CDR2 (germline): SGHTS, YDEGEE. The CDR3 sequence is 14 residues long. This chain's CDR3 is CASSLVGSSYEQYF. In DNA, the CDR3 is TGTGCCAGCAGCTTGGTGGGGAGCTCCTACGAGCAGTACTTC.

The V call is TRBV20-1, the J call TRBJ1-6, with unresolved D. The CDR3 contains 10 residues. The V end lost 6 bases, the J end lost 8 bases, and 5 bases lay between the germline ends. CDR1 DFQATT and CDR2 SNEGSKA come from the germline V gene (reference sequence). The CDR3 sequence is CSARYSPLHF. The CDR3, as DNA: TGCAGTGCCCGTTATTCACCCCTCCACTTT.

This chain joins TRBV4-1 and TRBJ2-7, with TRBD2 matching over 10 bases. The V gene's germline CDR1 is MGHRA and CDR2 YSYEKL. The CDR3 contains 16 residues. V lost 1 base and J lost 2; bases outside the gene matches: 5. The CDR3, as DNA: TGCGCCAGCAGCCAAGGTAGGACTAGCGGTACCTACGAGCAGTACTTC. As protein: CASSQGRTSGTYEQYF.

The chain is built from TRBV19 and TRBJ2-7; the match to TRBD1 covers 8 bases. CDR1 LNHDA and CDR2 SQIVND come from the germline V gene (reference sequence). V lost 3 bases, J lost 1 base, and 5 bases stayed unmatched. This CDR3 spans 15 amino acids. CDR3 residues: CASSISRQGSYEQYF. The CDR3 DNA follows: TGTGCCAGTAGTATTTCGAGACAGGGGTCCTACGAGCAGTACTTC.

This clone appeared a few times. This chain uses TRBV5-4 with TRBJ1-6; a weak D match, TRBD1 (5 bases). The CDR3 runs to 17 residues. V lost 0 bases and J lost 0, with 10 bases in between. Germline assignment: CDR1 SGHNT and CDR2 YYREEE (reference sequence). CDR3 nucleotides: TGTGCCAGCAGCTTGGATCCCGACAGCTCCTATAATTCACCCCTCCACTTT. Translated: CASSLDPDSSYNSPLHF.

This clone showed up just a few times. V is TRBV7-2 and J is TRBJ1-3; D unresolved. The CDR3 is 13 residues long. Germline values: CDR1 SGHTA, CDR2 FQGNSA. The V and J ends lost 1 base and 8 bases respectively, with 9 bases between them. The DNA for the CDR3 is TGTGCCAGCAGCTTAGTTTTCGAGGACACCATATATTTT. Amino acid sequence: CASSLVFEDTIYF.

The table lists this clone with a few counts. An end of the junction differs from the germline gene, which may be a read error. This rearrangement joins TRBV3-1 (or the pseudogene TRBV3-2) to TRBJ2-5; D perhaps matches TRBD2 (7 bases). Germline V CDR1 and CDR2: LGHDT, YNNKEL (reference sequence). This CDR3 has 16 residues. Written as DNA, the CDR3 is TGTGCCAGCAGACAAGGAGGAGGGAGGGGGCAAGAGACCCAGTACTTC. The encoded protein is CASRQGGGRGQETQYF.

The V and J genes are TRBV28 and TRBJ2-7; 8 bases are a match to TRBD1. CDR3 length equals 11 residues. Germline trimming cut 10 bases from V and 3 bases from J; bases unmatched to any gene: 2. Germline V lookup: CDR1 MDHEN, CDR2 SYDVKM. CDR3 region: CAITGGYEQYF. The CDR3 DNA is TGTGCCATTACAGGGGGCTACGAGCAGTACTTC.

The gene calls are TRBV3-1 (or the pseudogene TRBV3-2) and TRBJ2-5, with 11 bases identical to TRBD2. V was clipped by 5 bases and J by 2 bases; unmatched bases: 7. There are 16 residues in the CDR3. Germline V gives CDR1 LGHDT, CDR2 YNNKEL (reference sequence). For the CDR3, the DNA is TGTGCCAGCAGCGGGCCGGGACTAGCGGCACAAGAGACCCAGTACTTC. Translation: CASSGPGLAAQETQYF.

This chain connects TRBV5-6 to TRBJ2-2; no definite D call. Germline CDR1 reads SGHDT; CDR2 reads YYEEEE. Trimming removed 4 bases at V and 0 bases at J, with 13 bases between. The CDR3 consists of 16 residues. The CDR3 here is CASSPDPRTNTGELFF. The CDR3 bases are TGTGCCAGCAGCCCGGACCCTAGAACGAACACCGGGGAGCTGTTTTTT.